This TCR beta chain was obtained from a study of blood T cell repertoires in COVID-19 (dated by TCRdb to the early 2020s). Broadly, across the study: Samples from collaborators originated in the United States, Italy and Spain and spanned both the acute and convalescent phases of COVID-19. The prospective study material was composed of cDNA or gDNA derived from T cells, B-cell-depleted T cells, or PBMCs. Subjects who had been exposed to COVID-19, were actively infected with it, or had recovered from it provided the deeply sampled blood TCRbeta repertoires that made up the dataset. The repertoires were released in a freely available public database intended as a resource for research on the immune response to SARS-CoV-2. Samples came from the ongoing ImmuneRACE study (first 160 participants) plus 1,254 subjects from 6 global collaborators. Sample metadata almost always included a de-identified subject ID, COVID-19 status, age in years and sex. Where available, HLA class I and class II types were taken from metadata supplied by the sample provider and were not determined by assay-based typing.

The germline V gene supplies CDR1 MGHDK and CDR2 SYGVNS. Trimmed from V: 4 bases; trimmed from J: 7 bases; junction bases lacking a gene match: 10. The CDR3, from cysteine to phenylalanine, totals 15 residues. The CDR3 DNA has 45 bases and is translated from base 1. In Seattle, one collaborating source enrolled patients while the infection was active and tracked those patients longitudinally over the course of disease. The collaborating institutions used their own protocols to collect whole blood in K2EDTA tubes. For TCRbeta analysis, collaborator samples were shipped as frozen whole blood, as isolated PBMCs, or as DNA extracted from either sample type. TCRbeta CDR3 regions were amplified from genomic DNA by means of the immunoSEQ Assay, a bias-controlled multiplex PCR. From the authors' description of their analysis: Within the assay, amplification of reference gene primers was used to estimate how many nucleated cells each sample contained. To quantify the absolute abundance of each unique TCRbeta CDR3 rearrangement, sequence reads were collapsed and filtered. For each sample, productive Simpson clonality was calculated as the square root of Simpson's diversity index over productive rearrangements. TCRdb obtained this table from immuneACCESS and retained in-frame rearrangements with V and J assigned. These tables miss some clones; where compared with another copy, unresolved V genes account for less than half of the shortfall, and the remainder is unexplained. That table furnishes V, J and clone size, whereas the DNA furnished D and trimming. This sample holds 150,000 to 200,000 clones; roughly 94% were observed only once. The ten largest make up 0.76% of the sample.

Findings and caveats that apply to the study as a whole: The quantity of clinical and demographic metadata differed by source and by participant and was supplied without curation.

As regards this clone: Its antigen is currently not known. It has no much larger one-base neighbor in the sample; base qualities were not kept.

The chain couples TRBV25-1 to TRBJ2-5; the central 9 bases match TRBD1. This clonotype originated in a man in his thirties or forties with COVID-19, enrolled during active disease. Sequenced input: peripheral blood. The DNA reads TGTGCCAGCAGTGCCGGACAGGGGCTCGGAAGGACCCAGTACTTC. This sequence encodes CASSAGQGLGRTQYF.